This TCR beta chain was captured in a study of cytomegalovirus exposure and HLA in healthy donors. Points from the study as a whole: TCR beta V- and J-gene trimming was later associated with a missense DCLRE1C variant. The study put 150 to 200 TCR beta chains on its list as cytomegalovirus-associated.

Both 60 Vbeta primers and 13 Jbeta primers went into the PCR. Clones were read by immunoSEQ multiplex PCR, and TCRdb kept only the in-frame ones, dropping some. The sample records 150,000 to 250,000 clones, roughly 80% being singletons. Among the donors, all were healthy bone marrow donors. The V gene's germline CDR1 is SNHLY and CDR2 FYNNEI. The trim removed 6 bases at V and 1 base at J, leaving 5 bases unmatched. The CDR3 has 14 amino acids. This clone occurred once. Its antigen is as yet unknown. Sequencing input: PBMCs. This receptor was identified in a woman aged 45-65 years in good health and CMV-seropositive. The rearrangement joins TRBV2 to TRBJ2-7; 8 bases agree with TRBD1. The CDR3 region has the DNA TGTGCCAGCAGGCGGGACAGGACATCCTACGAGCAGTACTTC. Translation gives CASRRDRTSYEQYF.